The entry below gives a single T cell receptor (beta chain) sequence along with its context. Its antigen is undetermined. V lost 6 bases, J lost 5 bases, and 16 bases lay in between. Germline V CDR1 and CDR2: MNHEY, SVGAGI. This CDR3 comprises 14 residues. The source of the sample is a study of cytomegalovirus exposure and HLA in healthy donors. About the study: In a later analysis, it was reported that the 120 or so validation repertoires had been produced on the same platform as the roughly 700 repertoires belonging to the first cohort. General study results and limits: Accounts indicate the classifier identified cytomegalovirus status with strong specificity and sensitivity. Rare TCR sequences predominated, though certain public TCRs were found in many donors.

The assay was immunoSEQ multiplex PCR, and TCRdb's table has in-frame clones only and misses some. The sample includes over 200,000 clones, 88% of them seen just once. The chain recombines TRBV6-5 with TRBJ1-1; the D is unclear. The specimen was PBMCs. The source of this sequence is a young woman in good health and CMV-seronegative. The CDR3 sequence is CASRTVGVGTEAFF. CDR3 nucleotides: TGTGCCAGCAGAACCGTCGGGGTCGGGACTGAAGCTTTCTTT.